This passage covers 18 T cell receptor beta chains from one sample sequenced in a study of T cell changes during pregnancy in multiple sclerosis. The data were produced by immunoSEQ multiplex PCR, yet TCRdb's version contains in-frame clones alone and is incomplete. Of some 54,000 clones in the sample, around 94% were seen once. The sequencing used CD8+ T cells from peripheral blood mononuclear cells, collected in the third trimester of pregnancy. These receptors all come from a female donor with multiple sclerosis, enrolled in a pregnancy study.

The V call is TRBV18, the J call TRBJ1-2; no clear D gene. Trimming pared 3 bases from V and 6 bases from J, leaving 11 bases between. The CDR3 loop spans 13 amino acids. The germline V gene has CDR1 KGHSH and CDR2 LQKENI. In DNA form, the CDR3 reads TGTGCCAGCTCACCCTCCCCGAGGGATGGCTACACCTTC. It is translated as CASSPSPRDGYTF.

This sequence joins TRBV7-9 and TRBJ1-1, with D perhaps matching TRBD1 (6 bases). The CDR3 consists of 14 residues. CDR1 SEHNR and CDR2 FQNEAQ come from the germline V gene (reference sequence). V lost 3 bases to trimming and J lost 0 bases, with 8 bases between them. The CDR3 protein is CASSLGDMNTEAFF. CDR3 in DNA: TGTGCCAGCAGCTTGGGGGACATGAACACTGAAGCTTTCTTT.

The chain couples TRBV9 to TRBJ2-2; 8 nucleotides align to TRBD2. The V segment lost 4 bases and the J segment 4 bases; nucleotides outside the gene matches: 9. This CDR3 spans 16 amino acids. Germline loops: CDR1 SGDLS, CDR2 YYNGEE. The CDR3, as DNA: TGTGCCAGCAGCTTCAGCGGGAGAGACGGCACCGGGGAGCTGTTTTTT. It encodes CASSFSGRDGTGELFF.

The J gene is TRBJ1-1, the V gene TRBV19, with 7 bases that match TRBD1. The ends lost 10 bases at V and 4 bases at J; junction bases unmatched: 9. Germline CDR1 reads LNHDA; CDR2 reads SQIVND (reference sequence). The CDR3 extends over 13 amino acids. In DNA, the CDR3 is TGTGCCACCAGACAGGGTCCAGGCACTGAAGCTTTCTTT. Translating it yields CATRQGPGTEAFF.

The genes are TRBV6-5 and TRBJ1-1; a possible D gene is TRBD1 (6 bases). CDR3 length equals 14 residues. V was shortened by 6 bases and J by 6 bases, with 17 bases between the two germline ends. Germline CDR1 and CDR2: MNHEY and SVGAGI. The CDR3 nucleotides read TGTGCCAGCAGATGGACAGCGGAAGGCCCTGAAGCTTTCTTT. Amino acids: CASRWTAEGPEAFF.

The V gene is TRBV6-6, the J gene TRBJ2-1; the match to TRBD1 covers 9 bases. In germline, CDR1 is MNHNY, CDR2 SVGAGI (reference sequence). The CDR3 spans 14 residues. Unmatched junction bases numbered 9, after V lost 7 bases and J lost 8 bases. This CDR3 is CASTRDRVFDEQFF. Written as DNA, the CDR3 is TGTGCCAGCACTCGGGACAGGGTTTTCGATGAGCAGTTCTTC.

V is TRBV7-6 and J is TRBJ2-7, with D possibly matching TRBD2 (7 bases). This CDR3 has 15 residues. CDR1 is SGHVS, CDR2 FNYEAQ, per germline. V was cut by 1 base and J by 2 bases, with 12 bases left in between. The DNA of the CDR3 is TGTGCCAGCAGCTTAGGCGGGGGCCAGACCTACGAGCAGTACTTC. The encoded protein is CASSLGGGQTYEQYF.

The V gene is TRBV10-1, the J gene TRBJ2-3; 11 bases are shared with TRBD2. CDR1 and CDR2 (germline): WNHNN, SYGVQD (reference sequence). The CDR3 covers 19 residues. The ends lost 0 bases at V and 2 bases at J; junction bases unmatched: 10. The CDR3 DNA follows: TGCGCCAGCAGTGAGTCGAGTGCTAGCGGGAGGATAGACACAGATACGCAGTATTTT. This codes for CASSESSASGRIDTDTQYF.

This chain uses TRBV6-6 with TRBJ1-5, with unresolved D. The CDR3 contains 15 residues. V was trimmed by 6 bases and J by 0 bases, leaving 12 bases between them. Germline lookup yields CDR1 MNHNY and CDR2 SVGAGI (reference sequence). Written as DNA, the CDR3 is TGTGCCAGCAGCTTCGGGTCGGATAGCAATCAGCCCCAGCATTTT. It codes for CASSFGSDSNQPQHF.

This chain connects TRBV7-9 to TRBJ2-1; 9 bases map to TRBD2. The CDR3 loop spans 16 amino acids. V shed 5 bases, J shed 7 bases, and the junction held 12 bases outside the gene matches. Germline CDR1 reads SEHNR; CDR2 reads FQNEAQ (reference sequence). The CDR3, as DNA: TGTGCCAGCAGCCCCCGTGGCGGGAGGGCCTGGAATGAGCAGTTCTTC. Translated, it gives CASSPRGGRAWNEQFF.

This sequence joins TRBV6-5 and TRBJ2-5; D may be TRBD1 (6 bases). Trimming pared 6 bases from V and 5 bases from J, leaving 16 bases between. The germline V gene encodes CDR1 MNHEY and CDR2 SVGAGI. CDR3 length: 14 amino acids. CDR3 in amino acids: CASRVTGWRETQYF. As DNA, the CDR3 is TGTGCCAGCAGAGTGACAGGCTGGAGGGAGACCCAGTACTTC.

The genes are TRBV2 and TRBJ2-1, with D perhaps TRBD1 (6 bases). The CDR3 loop spans 12 amino acids. CDR1 and CDR2 from the germline V gene are SNHLY and FYNNEI. Trimming left V 6 bases short and J 8 bases short, with 11 bases between. The CDR3 region is CASRGAEHEQFF. The CDR3, as DNA: TGTGCCAGCAGGGGGGCGGAACATGAGCAGTTCTTC.

The chain is built from TRBV7-9 and TRBJ2-7, with D uncertain. This CDR3 region has 13 residues. Germline V lookup: CDR1 SEHNR, CDR2 FQNEAQ (reference sequence). V lost 2 bases, J lost 3 bases, and 8 bases lay in between. CDR3 nucleotides: TGTGCCAGCAGCTTAACAGAGATCTACGAGCAGTACTTC. Residues: CASSLTEIYEQYF.

The chain combines TRBV9 with TRBJ2-3; possibly TRBD2 for D (5 bases). CDR1 is SGDLS and CDR2 is YYNGEE in the germline V gene. This CDR3 spans 14 amino acids. V lost 4 bases and J lost 7, with 16 bases in between. The CDR3 sequence is CASSPAGGTNTQYF. The CDR3 DNA follows: TGTGCCAGCAGCCCCGCGGGTGGTACCAATACGCAGTATTTT.

This rearrangement joins TRBV4-3 to TRBJ1-6, with D unresolved. V was shortened by 1 base and J by 9 bases, with 16 bases between the two germline ends. The CDR3 consists of 16 residues. The germline CDR1 and CDR2 sequences are LGHNA and YSLEER. In nucleotides, the CDR3 is TGCGCCAGCAGCCAAGCCCCGGGCCCCGAGGGTTCACCCCTCCACTTT. Encoded protein: CASSQAPGPEGSPLHF.

The chain recombines TRBV11-2 with TRBJ2-7; D possibly corresponds to TRBD1 (6 bases). The CDR3 length is 14 residues. V was pared by 1 base and J by 7 bases, with 14 bases between. In germline, CDR1 is SGHAT, CDR2 FQNNGV. In DNA form, the CDR3 reads TGTGCCAGCAGCTTAGCTCAGGGGTCGCGGGAGCAGTACTTC. It encodes CASSLAQGSREQYF.

The V call is TRBV6-6, the J call TRBJ2-7; D might be TRBD2 (6 bases). V was shortened by 1 base and J by 2 bases, with 9 bases between the two germline ends. Per the germline V gene, CDR1 is MNHNY and CDR2 is SVGAGI (reference sequence). The CDR3 consists of 14 residues. This chain's CDR3 is CASSYWREPYEQYF. CDR3 DNA sequence: TGTGCCAGCAGTTACTGGCGGGAACCCTACGAGCAGTACTTC.

The chain joins TRBV5-4 to TRBJ2-5; D is uncertain. The J call may be faulty, since TRBJ2-7 better matches the DNA end. The CDR3 runs 11 residues. Germline CDR1 reads SGHNT; CDR2 reads YYREEE (reference sequence). CDR3 bases: TGTGCCAGCAGCAACCTTTACGAGCAGTACTTC. Its translation: CASSNLYEQYF.